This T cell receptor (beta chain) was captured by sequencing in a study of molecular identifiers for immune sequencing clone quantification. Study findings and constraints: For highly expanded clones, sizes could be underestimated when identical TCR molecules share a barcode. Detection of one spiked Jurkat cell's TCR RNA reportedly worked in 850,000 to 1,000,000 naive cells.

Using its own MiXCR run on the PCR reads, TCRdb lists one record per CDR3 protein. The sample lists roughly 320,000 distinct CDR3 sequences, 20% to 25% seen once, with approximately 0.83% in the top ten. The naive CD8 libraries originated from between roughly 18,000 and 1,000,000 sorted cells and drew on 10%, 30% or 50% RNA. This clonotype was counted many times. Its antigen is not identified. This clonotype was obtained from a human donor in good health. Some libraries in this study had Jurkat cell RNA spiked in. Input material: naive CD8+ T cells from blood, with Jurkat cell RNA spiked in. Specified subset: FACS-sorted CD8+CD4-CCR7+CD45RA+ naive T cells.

The CDR3 loop reads CAISEGGPTDTQYF. CDR3 bases: TGTGCCATCAGTGAGGGAGGGCCCACAGATACGCAGTATTTT. The chain joins TRBV10-3 to TRBJ2-3, with D tentatively TRBD2 (6 bases). This CDR3 has 14 amino acids. Germline assignment: CDR1 ENHRY and CDR2 SYGVKD. Trimming removed 2 bases at V and 2 bases at J, with 8 bases between.